The following is a T cell receptor beta chain sequence with its context. The data are from a study of T cells in Graves' hyperthyroidism and ophthalmopathy. In the study overall: Before treatment of any kind, peripheral blood was taken at initial diagnosis.

Investigators excluded patients with uncontrolled infection, other autoimmune disease, pregnancy or lactation. Diagnoses rested on clinical symptoms, serum thyroxine and TRAb, thyroid ultrasound and orbital computed tomography. It was 8 to 10 ml of fresh peripheral blood that supplied the PBMCs. V was pared by 5 bases and J by 9 bases, with 20 bases between. This CDR3 contains 15 residues. Germline CDR1 LNHDA, CDR2 SQIVND (reference sequence). Amplification yielded TCR beta CDR3 regions, with RNA transcripts as the source. HTBI primers were employed in a first-round RT-PCR of the TCR CDR3. A single record per CDR3 protein comes from TCRdb applying MiXCR to the multiplex PCR reads. The table records about 690,000 distinct CDR3 sequences, roughly a sixth of them present only once.

The receptor's source is a middle-aged man with Graves' hyperthyroidism. The gene calls are TRBV19 and TRBJ2-1, with D perhaps TRBD1 or TRBD2 (7 bases each). The sample comprised blood. The CDR3 here is CASSSAGGGMGEQFF. CDR3 bases: TGTGCCAGTAGTTCCGCAGGGGGGGGAATGGGTGAGCAGTTCTTC.